The clone carrying this T cell receptor beta chain has a handful of counts. This sample is part of a study of human T cells and chemical hapten exposure. Noted time point: patch test 3, about 24 weeks after DPC sensitization. Treatment defined: therapeutic diphenylcyclopropenone sensitization with weekly scalp DPC. The germline V gene has CDR1 DFQATT and CDR2 SNEGSKA (reference sequence). This CDR3 has 16 residues. Trimming left V 4 bases short and J 1 base short, with 17 bases between. TCRdb reanalysed the RACE reads using MiXCR and keeps one entry per CDR3 protein. The sample lists more than 70,000 distinct CDR3 sequences; 9.5% to 13% were seen once.

The chain carries TRBV20-1 and TRBJ1-5; D gene ambiguous. This TCR was recovered from a woman younger than 45 with alopecia areata. Some clones in this sample may be carry-over from other donors' samples. Sequenced material: whole blood, taken in connection with sensitization to the hapten diphenylcyclopropenone (DPC). The CDR3 reads CSATSWEGGSNQPQHF. Here the CDR3 DNA reads TGCAGTGCTACTTCGTGGGAGGGCGGGAGCAATCAGCCCCAGCATTTT.